The rows below give T cell receptor beta chains drawn from one sample of a study of blood T cell repertoires in COVID-19. Libraries were prepared by immunoSEQ multiplex PCR; TCRdb keeps only in-frame clonotypes and omits some of them. In the table there are approximately 250,000 clones, around 90% of which are singletons. Sequences were obtained from PBMCs or T cells enriched from blood (not recorded which). The receptors here all came from a woman in her sixties or seventies in a cohort exposed to, infected with or recovered from COVID-19 (not recorded which). Each CDR3 is given with its conserved first and last residue. The order of the fields is D gene, V gene, clone size, J gene, CDR3 DNA, CDR3 protein. The D gene is left open where the match is weak. A clone size is listed for some rows: how often the clone was seen (once, few, many), or a class if it is expanded.

d_call: -
v_call: TRBV5-6
clone_size: -
j_call: TRBJ1-4
cdr3_nt: TGTGCCAGCAGCTTGACAGCAACTAATGAAAAACTGTTTTTT
cdr3_aa: CASSLTATNEKLFF

d_call: -
v_call: TRBV5-4
clone_size: -
j_call: TRBJ2-7
cdr3_nt: TGTGCCAGCAGCTTGGGGGACACAACAATTTACGAGCAGTACTTC
cdr3_aa: CASSLGDTTIYEQYF

d_call: -
v_call: TRBV12-3/TRBV12-4
clone_size: -
j_call: TRBJ1-5
cdr3_nt: TGTGCCAGCACCTCGACGGGGAATCAGCCCCAGCATTTT
cdr3_aa: CASTSTGNQPQHF

d_call: -
v_call: TRBV7-2
clone_size: -
j_call: TRBJ1-5
cdr3_nt: TGTGCCAGCAGCATAGGGCTTCAGCCCCAGCATTTT
cdr3_aa: CASSIGLQPQHF

d_call: -
v_call: TRBV10-1
clone_size: -
j_call: TRBJ2-1
cdr3_nt: TGCGCCAGCAGTGAGGGGGGGGCGAGCTCCTACAATGAGCAGTTCTTC
cdr3_aa: CASSEGGASSYNEQFF

d_call: TRBD1
v_call: TRBV6-5
clone_size: -
j_call: TRBJ1-4
cdr3_nt: TGTGCCAGCAGCCTCGACAGGGACCATGAAAAACTGTTTTTT
cdr3_aa: CASSLDRDHEKLFF

d_call: -
v_call: TRBV5-4
clone_size: -
j_call: TRBJ2-7
cdr3_nt: TGTGCCAGCCGAGCCTGGGGGGCCTACGAGCAGTACTTC
cdr3_aa: CASRAWGAYEQYF

d_call: TRBD1
v_call: TRBV6-5
clone_size: -
j_call: TRBJ2-5
cdr3_nt: TGTGCCAGCAGTCCCCAACAGGGGGCCAGGGAGACCCAGTACTTC
cdr3_aa: CASSPQQGARETQYF

d_call: -
v_call: TRBV3-1/TRBV3-2
clone_size: once
j_call: TRBJ1-3
cdr3_nt: TGTGCCAGCAGCCAAGCGGTTGGAAACACCATATATTTT
cdr3_aa: CASSQAVGNTIYF

d_call: -
v_call: TRBV10-1
clone_size: -
j_call: TRBJ2-3
cdr3_nt: TGCGCCAGCAGTGAGGGAGGGACAGATACGCAGTATTTT
cdr3_aa: CASSEGGTDTQYF

d_call: TRBD2
v_call: TRBV9
clone_size: -
j_call: TRBJ2-3
cdr3_nt: TGTGCCAGCAGCCCTCGTAGCGGGCTTGGGTCAGATACGCAGTATTTT
cdr3_aa: CASSPRSGLGSDTQYF

d_call: -
v_call: TRBV7-2
clone_size: -
j_call: TRBJ2-1
cdr3_nt: TGTGCCAGCAGCTTATTTATGGCCTCCTACAATGAGCAGTTCTTC
cdr3_aa: CASSLFMASYNEQFF

d_call: TRBD1
v_call: TRBV9
clone_size: -
j_call: TRBJ2-7
cdr3_nt: TGTGCCAGCAGCGAGACAGGGGGCCCCTACGAGCAGTACTTC
cdr3_aa: CASSETGGPYEQYF

d_call: TRBD2
v_call: TRBV19
clone_size: -
j_call: TRBJ2-7
cdr3_nt: TGTGCCAGTAGTACCGGCGGGAGGGGCACCTACGAGCAGTACTTC
cdr3_aa: CASSTGGRGTYEQYF

d_call: TRBD1
v_call: TRBV6-2/TRBV6-3
clone_size: -
j_call: TRBJ2-7
cdr3_nt: TGTGCCAGCAGCCCGACAGGGGCCTACGAGCAGTACTTC
cdr3_aa: CASSPTGAYEQYF

d_call: TRBD1
v_call: TRBV19
clone_size: few
j_call: TRBJ2-7
cdr3_nt: TGTGCCAGTAGTACCCACCGGGACAGGGCTTCCTACGAGCAGTACTTC
cdr3_aa: CASSTHRDRASYEQYF

d_call: -
v_call: TRBV19
clone_size: -
j_call: TRBJ1-1
cdr3_nt: TGTGCCAGTAGACAGCTCACTGAAGCTTTCTTT
cdr3_aa: CASRQLTEAFF

d_call: -
v_call: TRBV30
clone_size: -
j_call: TRBJ2-6
cdr3_nt: TGTGCCTGGACAGAGAGAGGTGTCAGCTCTGGGGCCAACGTCCTGACTTTC
cdr3_aa: CAWTERGVSSGANVLTF

d_call: TRBD1
v_call: TRBV6-1
clone_size: -
j_call: TRBJ1-5
cdr3_nt: TGTGCCAGCAGTGACGGGGGTCTGAGGGGGCCTAACAGTCAGCCCCAGCATTTT
cdr3_aa: CASSDGGLRGPNSQPQHF

d_call: TRBD1
v_call: TRBV28
clone_size: few
j_call: TRBJ2-5
cdr3_nt: TGTGCCAGCAGTTTACGGACAGGGTTGATGGAGACCCAGTACTTC
cdr3_aa: CASSLRTGLMETQYF

d_call: -
v_call: TRBV5-6
clone_size: -
j_call: TRBJ1-4
cdr3_nt: TGTGCCAGCAGCTCCGGCAGGGGAGTGGGGTTTTTT
cdr3_aa: CASSSGRGVGFF

d_call: TRBD1
v_call: TRBV7-9
clone_size: -
j_call: TRBJ2-2
cdr3_nt: TGTGCCAGTAGCGTCACAGGGGGCAGTACCGGGGAGCTGTTTTTT
cdr3_aa: CASSVTGGSTGELFF

d_call: TRBD1
v_call: TRBV5-4
clone_size: -
j_call: TRBJ2-3
cdr3_nt: TGTGCCAGCAGCTTGGCGACAGGGGATATCACAGATACGCAGTATTTT
cdr3_aa: CASSLATGDITDTQYF

d_call: -
v_call: TRBV6-5
clone_size: -
j_call: TRBJ1-1
cdr3_nt: TGTGCCAGCAGTTACGGCGGCCCTGAAGCTTTCTTT
cdr3_aa: CASSYGGPEAFF

d_call: -
v_call: TRBV7-2
clone_size: -
j_call: TRBJ2-1
cdr3_nt: TGTGCCAGCAGCTTCGTTATGGCAGCTGACTTCGTCTTC
cdr3_aa: CASSFVMAADFVF